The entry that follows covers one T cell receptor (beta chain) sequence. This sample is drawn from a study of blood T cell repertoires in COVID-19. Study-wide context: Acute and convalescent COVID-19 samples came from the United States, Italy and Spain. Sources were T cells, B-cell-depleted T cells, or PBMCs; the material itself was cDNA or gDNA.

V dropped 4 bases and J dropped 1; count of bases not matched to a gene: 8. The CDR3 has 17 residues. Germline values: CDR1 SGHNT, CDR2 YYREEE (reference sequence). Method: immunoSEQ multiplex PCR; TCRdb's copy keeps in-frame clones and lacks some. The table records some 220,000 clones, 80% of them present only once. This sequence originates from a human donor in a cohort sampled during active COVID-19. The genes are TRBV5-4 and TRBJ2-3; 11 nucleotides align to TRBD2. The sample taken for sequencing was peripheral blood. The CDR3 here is CASSPRTSGPRTDTQYF. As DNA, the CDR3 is TGTGCCAGCAGCCCTCGGACTAGCGGGCCGCGCACAGATACGCAGTATTTT. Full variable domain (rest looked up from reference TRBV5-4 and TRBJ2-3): ETGVTQSPTHLIKTRGQQVTLRCSSQSGHNTVSWYQQALGQGPQFIFQYYREEENGRGNFPPRFSGLQFPNYSSELNVNALELDDSALYLCASSPRTSGPRTDTQYFGPGTRLTVL.